This TCR beta chain emerged from a study of tumor-infiltrating lymphocytes in primary liver carcinoma. Study background: Patients had primary liver carcinoma treated by surgical resection.

Worth noting for this clonotype: Its antigen is unidentified.

The authors took blood RNA from unsorted whole blood and also extracted germline DNA. Reverse transcription of approximately 0.55 ug total RNA with a constant-region primer produced TCR beta cDNA. Sequencing libraries for TCR beta derived from three nested multiplex PCR rounds that used slightly modified ARM-PCR. A C-beta reverse primer and TRBV1-TRBV30 forward primers served in each of the first two PCR rounds, at 10 cycles apiece. TCRdb fed the multiplex PCR reads into MiXCR, producing one record per CDR3 protein. Altogether 150,000 to 200,000 distinct CDR3 sequences are present, almost 65% being singletons, with the ten largest covering roughly 7%. Study outcomes and limitations: Tumor-adjacent and tumor-blood pairs showed less overlap than tumor region pairs. Blood trailed tumors significantly in top-250-clone fraction (p = 0.039).

Trimming shortened V by 2 bases and J by 7 bases, and 15 bases separated the two germline ends. The germline V gene encodes CDR1 SGHAT and CDR2 FQNNGV. This CDR3 has 15 amino acids. The sequenced material came from peripheral blood. The origin of this receptor is a woman aged 60-75 years with primary liver carcinoma and hepatitis B virus infection. The V gene is TRBV11-2, the J gene TRBJ2-4; D is unresolved. The CDR3 sequence is CASSLTPAEQNIQYF. CDR3 DNA: TGTGCCAGCAGCTTAACCCCGGCGGAGCAGAACATTCAGTACTTC.